The clone carrying this T cell receptor beta chain turned up a few times. Its antigen is currently unknown. The sample is drawn from a study of T cell repertoires in cytomegalovirus infection. TCRdb used MiXCR to reprocess the reads, holding one entry per CDR3 protein. The table shows almost 550,000 distinct CDR3 sequences, with approximately 15% occurring only once. This CDR3 has 12 amino acids. Germline V lookup: CDR1 MNHEY, CDR2 SMNVEV (reference sequence). Between the trimmed V and J ends, which lost 8 bases and 5 bases, there was a span of 13 bases. Regarding the study as a whole: The study identified carriers of CMV plus the relevant HLA from cumulative public TCR beta family frequency. Ex vivo, HLA-C-restricted CMV-specific TCR beta clonotypes prevailed over the rest of the response.

The sequencing sample was made of CD8+ T cells from PBMCs. This clonotype originated in a human donor in good health (CMV status not recorded). Some clones in this sample may be carry-over from other donors' samples. The rearrangement links TRBV27 to TRBJ2-7; no clear D gene. CDR3 sequence reads: CASGPPPNEQYF. In nucleotides, the CDR3 is TGTGCCAGCGGCCCACCCCCTAACGAGCAGTACTTC.